The 25 T cell receptor beta chains below all came from one sample that was sequenced in a study of blood T cell repertoires in COVID-19 (TCRdb year 2020). Receptor amplification or capture employed the immunoSEQ multiplex PCR assay. TCRdb mirrors the immuneACCESS table, restricted to in-frame sequences. Some clones are absent from its copies; in checked studies, under half trace to an unresolved V gene, and the reason for the others is unknown. In all, the sample holds under 200,000 clones, and 80% of those were seen once. Roughly 3.5% of the sample is held by the ten biggest clonotypes. Sequences were obtained from PBMCs or T cells enriched from blood (not recorded which). The receptors were sampled from a woman aged 60 to 75 who had recovered from COVID-19.

The chain couples TRBV27 to TRBJ1-6; tentative D call: TRBD1 (5 bases). V was pared by 2 bases and J by 7 bases, with 12 bases between. Germline V lookup: CDR1 MNHEY, CDR2 SMNVEV (reference sequence). The CDR3 is made up of 15 amino acids. Written as DNA, the CDR3 is TGTGCCAGCAGTTTAGGGGGGTTTCAGAATTCACCCCTCCACTTT. This sequence encodes CASSLGGFQNSPLHF.

This clone has only one observation. V usage is TRBV2 and J usage is TRBJ1-1; maybe TRBD1 (6 bases). CDR1 is SNHLY, CDR2 FYNNEI, per germline. The CDR3 contains 14 residues. The V end was cut by 5 bases, the J end by 1 base, with 11 bases between. The CDR3 nucleotides are TGTGCCAGCAGTCTACAGGGTTCGAACACTGAAGCTTTCTTT. Translating gives CASSLQGSNTEAFF.

The gene calls are TRBV5-6 and TRBJ2-2; 13 nucleotides agree with TRBD2. The CDR3 covers 17 residues. J lost 4 bases, V lost 0 bases, and 3 bases had no gene match. The V gene's germline CDR1 is SGHDT and CDR2 YYEEEE. CDR3 sequence (DNA): TGTGCCAGCAGCTTGGAACTAGCGGGGGGGACCACCGGGGAGCTGTTTTTT. It yields the protein CASSLELAGGTTGELFF.

The chain has TRBV7-2 and TRBJ2-3; maybe TRBD2 (6 bases). Trimming removed 4 bases at V and 7 bases at J, with 18 bases between. CDR3 size: 15 residues. The germline CDR1 and CDR2 sequences are SGHTA and FQGNSA. DNA of the CDR3: TGTGCCAGCAGCTCAACCAGGGAGGTTGGTCATACGCAGTATTTT. Protein product: CASSSTREVGHTQYF. The whole variable domain, remainder taken from reference TRBV7-2 and TRBJ2-3, is GAGVSQSPSNKVTEKGKDVELRCDPISGHTALYWYRQSLGQGLEFLIYFQGNSAPDKSGLPSDRFSAERTGGSVSTLTIQRTQQEDSAVYLCASSSTREVGHTQYFGPGTRLTVL.

The chain has TRBV19 and TRBJ2-5; D unclear. Trimming removed 3 bases from V and 5 bases from J, with 10 bases in between. CDR3 length: 13 amino acids. Germline V CDR1 and CDR2: LNHDA, SQIVND (reference sequence). CDR3 sequence reads: CASSMGTMETQYF. The CDR3 nucleotides read TGTGCCAGTAGTATGGGCACGATGGAGACCCAGTACTTC.

CDR3 in amino acids: CASSFGQGENIQYF. The CDR3 DNA is TGTGCCAGCAGCTTCGGACAGGGAGAAAACATTCAGTACTTC. This chain joins TRBV5-4 and TRBJ2-4, with 8 bases fitting TRBD1. The V segment lost 2 bases and the J segment 5 bases; nucleotides outside the gene matches: 3. The CDR3 consists of 14 residues. CDR1 is SGHNT, CDR2 YYREEE, per germline (reference sequence).

V gene TRBV10-3 combines with J gene TRBJ1-4; no reliable D call. CDR3 length: 15 amino acids. The germline V gene encodes CDR1 ENHRY and CDR2 SYGVKD. Trimming cost V 2 bases and J 0 bases, with 7 bases left between them. CDR3 residues: CAISEDQATNEKLFF. The CDR3 coding sequence is TGTGCCATCAGTGAGGATCAGGCAACTAATGAAAAACTGTTTTTT.

Only one count was recorded for this clone. The chain couples TRBV12-3 or TRBV12-4 to TRBJ1-4; D call uncertain. The CDR3 length is 12 residues. The ends were cut back, 4 bases at V and 6 bases at J, with 6 bases in the middle. CDR3 sequence (DNA): TGTGCCAGCAGTTATGGCTATGAAAAACTGTTTTTT. As protein: CASSYGYEKLFF.

This chain connects TRBV2 to TRBJ1-1, with TRBD1 matching 9 bases. The CDR3 spans 15 residues. Germline assignment: CDR1 SNHLY and CDR2 FYNNEI. Trimming took 7 bases from V and 0 from J; bases not matched to a gene: 6. The CDR3 bases are TGTGCCAGCATTAGACAGGGGGGAATGAACACTGAAGCTTTCTTT. Translating gives CASIRQGGMNTEAFF.

J is TRBJ1-2 and V is TRBV18; D may be TRBD1 (5 bases). Per the germline V gene, CDR1 is KGHSH and CDR2 is LQKENI. The V end was cut by 2 bases, the J end by 1 base, with 5 bases between. The CDR3 is 13 amino acids. CDR3 in amino acids: CASSPDSNYGYTF. The CDR3 DNA is TGTGCCAGCTCACCAGACAGTAACTATGGCTACACCTTC.

About this clone: An end of the junction does not agree with germline; a read error may underlie this. The chain carries TRBV12-5 and TRBJ2-7, with D possibly being TRBD1 (6 bases). The CDR3 has 13 amino acids. Germline V lookup: CDR1 LGHNT, CDR2 FRNRAP. The CDR3 DNA sequence: TGTGCTAGTAGTTTCCAGGGGCGGAACGAGCAGTACTTC. Its protein product is CASSFQGRNEQYF.

The rearrangement uses TRBV7-2 and TRBJ2-1; 9 bases are shared with TRBD2. Germline V gene data show CDR1 as SGHTA and CDR2 as FQGNSA. The CDR3 totals 15 residues. J was trimmed by 4 bases and V by 3 bases; bases with no gene match: 4. The CDR3 DNA is TGTGCCAGCAGCTTGCGCGGGGGGGAATACAATGAGCAGTTCTTC. It codes for CASSLRGGEYNEQFF.

Only one count was recorded for this clone. The chain employs TRBV11-3 and TRBJ2-3; 9 bases agree with TRBD2. Trimming removed 4 bases from V and 3 bases from J; junction bases left unmatched: 11. The germline gives CDR1 SGHNT, CDR2 YENEEA. The CDR3 totals 17 residues. The CDR3 nucleotides are TGTGCCAGCAGCTCTTACCCGCGGGGGGGCCCTACAGATACGCAGTATTTT. Translating gives CASSSYPRGGPTDTQYF.

V and J are TRBV9 and TRBJ2-1, with 11 bases identical to TRBD2. V shed 3 bases, J shed 6 bases, and the junction held 5 bases outside the gene matches. Looked up from germline, CDR1 is SGDLS and CDR2 is YYNGEE. CDR3 length equals 15 residues. CDR3 nucleotides: TGTGCCAGCAGCGCCCGGGGACTAGCGGTCAATGAGCAGTTCTTC. Translation gives CASSARGLAVNEQFF.

V usage is TRBV6-2 or TRBV6-3 and J usage is TRBJ1-2; TRBD1 might be the D (6 bases). The CDR3 has 14 residues. V lost 5 bases and J lost 8, with 18 bases in between. Germline V gene data show CDR1 as MNHEY and CDR2 as SVGEGT. The CDR3 sequence: CASSKLDSRSGYTF. In nucleotides, the CDR3 is TGTGCCAGCAGTAAACTGGACAGCCGTTCGGGCTACACCTTC.

This chain links TRBV30 with TRBJ1-2; perhaps TRBD1 as D (6 bases). The germline V and J ends were trimmed by 8 bases and 2 bases, with 15 bases remaining between them. Germline V gene lookup returns CDR1 GTSNPN and CDR2 SVGIG (reference sequence). The CDR3 is 13 residues long. CDR3 DNA sequence: TGTGCCGGAAGACAGGTGGCCAACTATGGCTACACCTTC. Translated, it gives CAGRQVANYGYTF.

The J gene is TRBJ2-7, the V gene TRBV12-5, with D tentatively TRBD1 (6 bases). The CDR3 covers 16 residues. Trimming shortened V by 5 bases and J by 7 bases, and 24 bases separated the two germline ends. Per the germline V gene, CDR1 is LGHNT and CDR2 is FRNRAP. The CDR3 here is CASGTIRDTRRSEQYF. The CDR3, as DNA: TGTGCTAGTGGTACTATCCGGGACACACGACGTAGTGAGCAGTACTTC.

The sample holds one count of this clone. DNA of the CDR3: TGTGCCAGCAGTGATGGCGGGGGGGCGGGTGGCTACACCTTC. Translation gives CASSDGGGAGGYTF. The J gene is TRBJ1-2, the V gene TRBV2; a weak D match, TRBD1 (6 bases). The germline V gene has CDR1 SNHLY and CDR2 FYNNEI. Trimming took off 3 bases at V and 7 bases at J, with 15 bases between the two ends. This CDR3 region has 14 residues.

The CDR3 coding sequence is TGTGCCAGCAGCCCCGGGACAGCCTTCAACACTGAAGCTTTCTTT. Its protein product is CASSPGTAFNTEAFF. The chain links TRBV14 to TRBJ1-1; 7 bases map to TRBD1. After removal of 4 bases from V and 2 bases from J, the junction contained 7 bases not matched to a gene. The CDR3 is 15 amino acids. From germline, CDR1 is SGHDN and CDR2 FVKESK.

The rearrangement links TRBV21-1 to TRBJ1-6; the table's D call, TRBD1, has no DNA check behind it. TRBV21-1 is annotated as a pseudogene. There are 18 residues in the CDR3. The CDR3: CASSPRTGLVGYNSPLHF. CDR3 DNA sequence: TGTGCCAGCAGCCCACGGACAGGACTTGTAGGGTATAATTCACCCCTCCACTTT.

J is TRBJ2-7 and V is TRBV19; 12 bases align to TRBD1. The ends lost 3 bases at V and 3 bases at J; junction bases unmatched: 9. This CDR3 has 17 amino acids. Germline CDR1 LNHDA, CDR2 SQIVND (reference sequence). The CDR3 DNA follows: TGTGCCAGTAGTATCACCGGGACAGGGGGCGTAGGCTACGAGCAGTACTTC. Translating it yields CASSITGTGGVGYEQYF.

The V call is TRBV11-2, the J call TRBJ2-3; 7 nucleotides line up with TRBD2. Per germline, CDR1 SGHAT and CDR2 FQNNGV. CDR3 length equals 12 residues. With 4 bases clipped from V and 7 bases from J, the junction kept 2 bases outside the gene matches. In nucleotides, the CDR3 is TGTGCCAGCAGCTCGGGGGGTTATACGCAGTATTTT. This encodes CASSSGGYTQYF. Combining the CDR3 with reference TRBV11-2 and TRBJ2-3 gives the whole variable domain EAGVAQSPRYKIIEKRQSVAFWCNPISGHATLYWYQQILGQGPKLLIQFQNNGVVDDSQLPKDRFSAERLKGVDSTLKIQPAKLEDSAVYLCASSSGGYTQYFGPGTRLTVL.

This sequence joins TRBV18 and TRBJ1-2, with D tentatively TRBD1 (6 bases). CDR3 size: 13 residues. Trimming left V 4 bases short and J 2 bases short, with 8 bases between. CDR1 and CDR2 from the germline V gene are KGHSH and LQKENI. CDR3: CASSRTENYGYTF. In nucleotides, the CDR3 is TGTGCCAGCTCACGGACAGAGAACTATGGCTACACCTTC.

The gene calls are TRBV30 and TRBJ1-4; a possible D gene is TRBD1 (6 bases). V was pared by 2 bases and J by 8 bases, with 21 bases between. Germline CDR1 is GTSNPN and CDR2 is SVGIG (reference sequence). The CDR3 spans 16 residues. CDR3 bases: TGTGCCTGGAGTACATTCGGGTCAGGGGTGGTCGAAAAACTGTTTTTT. The encoded protein is CAWSTFGSGVVEKLFF. Based on the CDR3 plus reference TRBV30 and TRBJ1-4, the full variable domain is SQTIHQWPATLVQPVGSPLSLECTVEGTSNPNLYWYRQAAGRGLQLLFYSVGIGQISSEVPQNLSASRPQDRQFILSSKKLLLSDSGFYLCAWSTFGSGVVEKLFFGSGTQLSVL.

The sample holds a few counts of this clone. V gene TRBV15 combines with J gene TRBJ2-4; a possible D gene is TRBD1 (5 bases). V lost 1 base, J lost 0 bases, and 13 bases lay in between. Germline V gene sequence: CDR1 LNHNV, CDR2 YYDKDF (reference sequence). The CDR3 consists of 17 residues. The CDR3 here is CATSRVYTGTAKNIQYF. The CDR3 DNA reads TGTGCCACCAGCAGAGTATATACAGGCACAGCCAAAAACATTCAGTACTTC.